This T cell receptor beta chain was sequenced during a study of blood T cell repertoires in COVID-19. Germline assignment: CDR1 KGHSH and CDR2 LQKENI. This CDR3 spans 17 amino acids. V was clipped by 2 bases and J by 0 bases, with 14 bases between them. This clone was recorded once. In the authors' workflow: Cell counts per sample came from amplifying reference gene primers. The assay was immunoSEQ multiplex PCR, and TCRdb's table has in-frame clones only and misses some. V, J and clone size reflect that table, while D and trimming were determined from the DNA. The table includes 400,000 to 500,000 clones, roughly 89% detected once.

Specimen: peripheral blood. J is TRBJ1-3 and V is TRBV18; D unresolved. This clonotype originated in a woman aged 25 to 39 with active or convalescent COVID-19. CDR3 bases: TGTGCCAGCTCACCAGGTACGGGAACCGACTCTGGAAACACCATATATTTT. This translates into CASSPGTGTDSGNTIYF.